The source of this T cell receptor (beta chain) is a study of post-analysis software for immune sequencing data (dated by TCRdb to the mid-2010s). With regard to the full study: Recorded disease courses included relapsing-remitting, secondary progressive and progressive-relapsing multiple sclerosis, with some patients lacking subtype annotation. A subset of samples was prepared in parallel using single-end sample barcoding, then pooled and co-amplified after Illumina adapter ligation. The patient repertoires were compared against about a dozen previously published healthy control repertoires obtained from donors aged roughly 6 to 25 years. What the authors observed across the whole study: Four or five TRBV segments, including TRBV5-6, TRBV5-1 and TRBV20-1, were significantly more frequent in patients than controls. Multiple sclerosis patients had significantly lower normalized Chao1 diversity than controls, a result that suggests substantial peripheral T-cell clonal expansion. Direct clustering with F measure revealed strong co-clustering of samples prepared in the same batch, which led to a batch-effect correction. The multiple sclerosis patient group was slightly younger than the control group.

To demonstrate the VDJtools post-analysis software, the study profiled TCR beta repertoires from the peripheral blood of about a dozen young patients with multiple sclerosis. The patients with multiple sclerosis were children and adolescents between roughly 6 and 15 years of age. Worth noting for this clonotype: What antigen it recognizes has not been identified. Base-call qualities are not available, and no considerably larger clone is one nucleotide away.

The CDR3 covers 15 residues, taking in both the cysteine and the phenylalanine. Only the CDR3 DNA is retained, 45 bases long and in frame from the first base. CDR1 is given as SGHKS and CDR2 as YYEKEE, both from the germline V gene (reference sequence). V is cut by 4 bases and J by 5 bases, and the space between the germline ends is 18 bases. Receptors were amplified or captured by PCR. For sequencing, an Illumina HiSeq 2500 was employed. Unique molecular identifiers were incorporated into TCR beta cDNA libraries to reduce PCR and sequencing biases. Per 1 to 10 million input T cells, around 500,000 cDNA molecules were obtained, such that each molecule approximated one T cell. The patient libraries were prepared and sequenced with the same protocol used for the earlier healthy control dataset. Within a given batch, samples were prepared together, multiplexed and sequenced on the same HiSeq lane. Processing in the source paper ran as follows. Raw barcoded reads were processed with MIGEC, discarding single-read molecular identifier groups before consensus assembly and CDR3 extraction. VDJtools was used for post-analysis of the clonotype tables, with diversity normalized by down-sampling every dataset to the smallest sample size. In repertoire overlap clustering, CDR3 amino acid sequences, but not nucleotide sequences, were matched to correct batch-related cross-sample contamination. In TCRdb, the public reads were trimmed at Q25 with fastp and aligned with MiXCR, with productive beta chains retained. Rows are unified per CDR3 protein, each entry keeping the most common DNA and genes. TCRdb assigned the V and J calls; the authors' analysis was not used. In this sample the table shows 250,000 to 300,000 distinct CDR3 sequences, less than 40% of which occur a single time. Around 5.2% of the sample rests with the top ten.

The clonotype originates from a girl under 18 with multiple sclerosis. The sample consisted of blood. This chain is built from TRBV5-5 and TRBJ1-1; the D gene lacks a confident call. The CDR3 region: CASSLWAGSGTEAFF. The nucleotide sequence is TGTGCCAGCAGCCTGTGGGCGGGATCCGGGACTGAAGCTTTCTTT.